This T cell receptor beta chain appears in the sequencing data of a study of T cells expressing NK-cell markers. TCRdb reprocessed the 5' RACE reads and stores each CDR3 protein as one record, lacking DNA. The table gives 500,000 or so distinct CDR3 sequences; the top ten clones make up approximately 3.5% of it. Germline assignment: CDR1 SGHAT and CDR2 FQDESV (reference sequence). The CDR3 covers 14 residues. Input material: blood T cells: a sorted CD56 or NKG2C T cell subset, CD4+ or CD8+ T cells, or bulk PBMC T cells (not recorded which). The chain employs TRBV11-1 and TRBJ2-1. This TCR was recovered from a man aged 18 to 35 in good health. The CDR3 loop is CASSLVAQNNEQFF.